This entry describes one T cell receptor (beta chain). It was with 60 Vbeta and 13 Jbeta primers that the PCR ran. Some clones are missing from TCRdb's copy, which holds only in-frame ones; the method was immunoSEQ multiplex PCR. In the table there are 170,000 or so clones, 84% of which are singletons. This sample was included in a study of cytomegalovirus exposure and HLA in healthy donors. The clonotype comes from a boy aged 2 to 9 in good health and CMV-seronegative. The sample was PBMCs.

This chain's CDR3 is CASSQEQGQGYGYTF. The CDR3, as DNA: TGCGCCAGCAGCCAAGAACAGGGGCAGGGCTATGGCTACACCTTC. This chain joins TRBV4-1 and TRBJ1-2; 7 nucleotides align to TRBD1. Looked up from germline, CDR1 is MGHRA and CDR2 is YSYEKL. CDR3 length: 15 amino acids. Trimming at V came to 0 bases and at J to 4 bases, leaving 5 bases not matched to a gene.